One and the same sample provided the 3 T cell receptor beta chains below, sequenced in a study of CD8 T cells in Susac syndrome. Random hexamers were used to reverse transcribe about 0.45 to 1 ug of RNA. TCRdb independently ran MiXCR on the immunoSEQ multiplex PCR reads; one entry per CDR3 protein. The sample has 300,000 to 350,000 distinct CDR3 sequences, around 90% seen once; the top ten hold about 0.07%. Sequencing input: CD4+ T cells from PBMCs. The receptors originated from a human donor with multiple sclerosis.

This chain connects TRBV2 to TRBJ2-7; D assignment may be TRBD1 or TRBD2 (5 bases each). Trimming removed 8 bases from V and 2 bases from J, with 13 bases in between. Germline CDR1 and CDR2: SNHLY and FYNNEI. The CDR3 runs 13 residues. CDR3 sequence: CASGRDRAYEQYF. CDR3 DNA sequence: TGTGCCAGCGGCAGGGACCGAGCCTACGAGCAGTACTTC.

The chain links TRBV20-1 to TRBJ1-1; D uncertain. CDR3 length: 13 residues. V lost 1 base, J lost 1 base, and 7 bases lay in between. CDR1 is DFQATT, CDR2 SNEGSKA, per germline (reference sequence). This CDR3 is CSARVPGNTEAFF. CDR3 sequence (DNA): TGCAGTGCTAGAGTCCCCGGGAACACTGAAGCTTTCTTT.

This chain joins TRBV28 and TRBJ1-1; D is unclear. The CDR3 extends over 14 amino acids. Trimming removed 3 bases at V and 5 bases at J, with 13 bases between. Per germline, CDR1 MDHEN and CDR2 SYDVKM. The CDR3 loop is CASSLLRVRTEAFF. Here the CDR3 DNA reads TGTGCCAGCAGTTTGCTTCGGGTGAGGACTGAAGCTTTCTTT. The whole variable domain, filled in from reference TRBV28 and TRBJ1-1, reads DVKVTQSSRYLVKRTGEKVFLECVQDMDHENMFWYRQDPGLGLRLIYFSYDVKMKEKGDIPEGYSVSREKKERFSLILESASTNQTSMYLCASSLLRVRTEAFFGQGTRLTVV.